This entry lists 21 T cell receptor beta chains sequenced from one sample in a study of tumor-infiltrating lymphocytes in primary liver carcinoma. Out of unsorted whole blood came the blood RNA, and germline DNA was extracted as well. Using a constant-region primer together with ProtoScript II reverse transcriptase, TCR beta cDNA was made from roughly 540 ng of total RNA. Amplification in three nested multiplex PCR rounds with slightly modified ARM-PCR gave rise to TCR beta libraries. The study ran its first two PCR rounds for approximately 10 cycles each, using TRBV1-TRBV30 forward primers and a C-beta reverse primer. TCRdb reprocessed the multiplex PCR reads via MiXCR and lists one record per CDR3 protein. The profile shows fewer than 400,000 distinct CDR3 sequences, less than 75% of them singletons. Sequenced: peripheral blood. All receptors come from a man between 40 and 49 years old with primary liver carcinoma and hepatitis B virus infection.

In its sample, this clonotype was seen a few times. The chain combines TRBV10-1 with TRBJ2-2; TRBD2 agrees at 7 bases. CDR3 size: 14 residues. Germline-derived CDR1 and CDR2 are WNHNN and SYGVQD (reference sequence). V gave up 3 bases and J gave up 6 bases; unmatched junction bases: 4. CDR3 nucleotide sequence: TGCGCCAGCAGTGATGGGCTAGCGGCCGGGGAGCTGTTTTTT. This codes for CASSDGLAAGELFF.

About this clonotype: A clone one base away is much larger, so this may be a read error. This chain connects TRBV6-1 to TRBJ1-5; D gene uncertain. This CDR3 region has 14 residues. From germline, CDR1 is MNHNS and CDR2 SASEGT. The germline V and J ends were trimmed by 6 bases and 1 base, with 10 bases remaining between them. The CDR3 loop is CASSPSASNQPQHF. The DNA for the CDR3 is TGTGCCAGCAGCCCGTCGGCCAGCAATCAGCCCCAGCATTTT.

This chain joins TRBV11-2 and TRBJ2-5; D not certain. Trimming removed 7 bases at V and 5 bases at J, with 11 bases between. This CDR3 spans 12 amino acids. Germline V gene data show CDR1 as SGHAT and CDR2 as FQNNGV. The CDR3, as DNA: TGTGCCAGCAACCAGAATTTGGAGACCCAGTACTTC. It codes for CASNQNLETQYF. Full variable domain (outside the CDR3, taken from reference TRBV11-2 and TRBJ2-5): EAGVAQSPRYKIIEKRQSVAFWCNPISGHATLYWYQQILGQGPKLLIQFQNNGVVDDSQLPKDRFSAERLKGVDSTLKIQPAKLEDSAVYLCASNQNLETQYFGPGTRLLVL.

The V gene is TRBV11-2, the J gene TRBJ2-3; either TRBD1 or TRBD2 may fit D (5 bases each). The CDR3 contains 15 residues. V lost 4 bases to trimming and J lost 1 base, with 12 bases between them. The germline V gene has CDR1 SGHAT and CDR2 FQNNGV. The CDR3 is CASSWGGGGTDTQYF. Here the CDR3 DNA reads TGTGCCAGCAGCTGGGGCGGAGGAGGCACAGATACGCAGTATTTT.

This clonotype is a singleton in its sample. Because the CDR3's place on the DNA is in doubt, the DNA is left out and the CDR3 is given as listed by TCRdb. V and J are TRBV28 and TRBJ1-3. Termini included, the CDR3 measures 16 amino acids. Germline assignment: CDR1 MDHEN and CDR2 SYDVKM. The CDR3 loop is CASTTVGQGSGNTVYF.

The chain joins TRBV13 to TRBJ2-1; 9 bases are shared with TRBD2. In germline, CDR1 is PRHDT, CDR2 FYEKMQ (reference sequence). Trimming cost V 5 bases and J 12 bases; bases outside gene matches: 14. The CDR3 runs to 15 residues. DNA of the CDR3: TGTGCCAGCAGCCCTCCTAGCGGGATGGGATATGTGCAGTTCTTC. Amino acids: CASSPPSGMGYVQFF.

V gene TRBV12-3 or TRBV12-4 combines with J gene TRBJ2-6; 9 positions match TRBD1. The CDR3 extends over 17 amino acids. V shed 1 base, J shed 2 bases, and the junction held 3 bases outside the gene matches. CDR3 in DNA: TGTGCCAGCAGTTTAGGGACAGGGGTCGCTGGGGCCAACGTCCTGACTTTC. It encodes CASSLGTGVAGANVLTF.

This clonotype was seen a single time. A read error may explain this, as a much larger clone is one base away. The J gene is TRBJ2-7, the V gene TRBV4-1; TRBD2 aligns across 7 bases. Trimming took 4 bases from V and 5 from J; bases not matched to a gene: 14. Germline assignment: CDR1 MGHRA and CDR2 YSYEKL. The CDR3 loop spans 16 amino acids. DNA for the CDR3: TGCGCCAGCAGCCCAATACCTATGACTAGCAGGAACGAGCAGTACTTC. It specifies CASSPIPMTSRNEQYF.

This clonotype was counted at least ten times. This rearrangement joins TRBV6-6 to TRBJ2-1; 9 bases are a match to TRBD2. The CDR3 contains 15 residues. The V gene's germline CDR1 is MNHNY and CDR2 SVGAGI (reference sequence). J lost 5 bases, V lost 7 bases, and 9 bases had no gene match. The CDR3 spells CASKEMTSGNNEQFF. CDR3 sequence (DNA): TGTGCCAGCAAGGAGATGACTAGCGGAAACAATGAGCAGTTCTTC.

As concerns this clonotype: A read error may explain this, as a much larger clone is one base away. CDR3 sequence: CASSQQLNTKAFF. The CDR3 bases are TGTGCCAGCAGTCAACAGTTGAACACTAAAGCTTTCTTT. The chain employs TRBV6-1 and TRBJ1-1; D remains ambiguous. This CDR3 is built from 13 residues. Germline V gene sequence: CDR1 MNHNS, CDR2 SASEGT.

This clonotype was counted ten times or more. This chain links TRBV10-3 with TRBJ2-7; 8 bases fit TRBD2. Germline V gene data show CDR1 as ENHRY and CDR2 as SYGVKD. V shed 2 bases, J shed 3 bases, and the junction held 3 bases outside the gene matches. CDR3 size: 14 residues. The CDR3 DNA follows: TGTGCCATCAGTGAGCGGGGACTAGGCTACGAGCAGTACTTC. The encoded protein is CAISERGLGYEQYF.

The chain couples TRBV19 to TRBJ2-1, with 12 positions matching TRBD2. The ends lost 11 bases at V and 7 bases at J; junction bases unmatched: 24. The CDR3 has 19 amino acids. The V gene's germline CDR1 is LNHDA and CDR2 SQIVND (reference sequence). DNA for the CDR3: TGTGCCGCCAGTAGTATAGGGGCTAGCGGGAGGGCCGGTGGAAATGAGCAGTTCTTC. It codes for CAASSIGASGRAGGNEQFF.

This clonotype was seen repeatedly, ten times or more. The chain uses TRBV6-2 or TRBV6-3 and TRBJ2-5; D tentatively reads TRBD1 or TRBD2 (6 bases each). The ends were cut back, 2 bases at V and 5 bases at J, with 12 bases in the middle. The CDR3 consists of 14 residues. CDR1 is MNHEY and CDR2 is SVGEGT in the germline V gene. The CDR3 DNA reads as TGTGCCAGCAGTTACGGGGGGACACAGGAGACCCAGTACTTC. Its protein is CASSYGGTQETQYF.

This clonotype was seen just once. Mismatch with germline at one junction end may stem from a read error. The V and J genes are TRBV5-1 and TRBJ2-1; TRBD2 matches at 12 bases. Germline CDR1 SGHRS, CDR2 YFSETQ. CDR3 length equals 15 residues. The CDR3 reads CASSTSGSLYNDQFF. DNA for the CDR3: TGCGCCAGCTCGACTAGCGGGAGTTTATACAATGATCAGTTCTTT.

The chain links TRBV28 to TRBJ2-1; TRBD2 is a possible D gene (6 bases). Trimming pared 7 bases from V and 4 bases from J, leaving 20 bases between. The germline V gene has CDR1 MDHEN and CDR2 SYDVKM. The CDR3 spans 16 residues. Written as DNA, the CDR3 is TGTGCCAGCACCCCCCTCGGGACTGGCGGATACAATGAGCAGTTCTTC. Encoded protein: CASTPLGTGGYNEQFF.

This clonotype was seen at least ten times. The V gene is TRBV29-1, the J gene TRBJ2-2; no clear D. This CDR3 is built from 15 residues. Germline CDR1 and CDR2: SQVTM and ANQGSEA. V lost 0 bases to trimming and J lost 2 bases, with 10 bases between them. In DNA, the CDR3 is TGCAGCGTTGAAGATCAAGGGTCAAACACCGGGGAGCTGTTTTTT. Amino acids: CSVEDQGSNTGELFF.

This clonotype was picked up one time. Mismatch with germline at one junction end may stem from a read error. V is TRBV11-2 and J is TRBJ2-1, with D perhaps TRBD2 (6 bases). The CDR3 is made up of 20 amino acids. Per the germline V gene, CDR1 is SGHAT and CDR2 is FQNNGV. In DNA form, the CDR3 reads TGTGCCGGCAGCTTAGTGGGGCTAGCGCGAGGCCCCTCTCTCAGCAGTGAGCAGTTCTTC. The encoded protein is CAGSLVGLARGPSLSSEQFF.

A word on this clonotype: Relative to the germline gene, one junction end is altered; a read error may explain this. The chain joins TRBV28 to TRBJ2-3; D gene unclear. The CDR3 loop spans 14 amino acids. Germline V lookup: CDR1 MDHEN, CDR2 SYDVKM. CDR3 in DNA: TGTGTCAGCAGTCTTGAAGGCGGCACAGATACGCAGTATTTT. Protein product: CVSSLEGGTDTQYF.

Details on this clonotype: In this CDR3 the conserved last residue, phenylalanine or tryptophan, is missing, so a read error is likely. The chain is built from TRBV11-1 and TRBJ2-5; 10 bases are a match to TRBD1. The CDR3 sequence is 14 residues long. Germline V gene data show CDR1 as SGHAT and CDR2 as FQDESV (reference sequence). The CDR3 spells CANTPGTGVETQYS. CDR3 nucleotides: TGTGCTAACACCCCCGGGACAGGGGTAGAGACCCAGTACTCC.

Note on this clonotype: The junction does not match germline at one end; this may be a read error. The rearrangement uses TRBV11-3 and TRBJ2-1; D possibly corresponds to TRBD2 (5 bases). Germline CDR1 is SGHNT and CDR2 is YENEEA. The CDR3 length is 14 residues. The DNA of the CDR3 is TGTGCCAGCAACTTGGGAGATGGGAATGGTGAGCAGCTCTTC. Residues: CASNLGDGNGEQLF.

Concerning this clonotype itself: No conserved phenylalanine or tryptophan ends this CDR3, so it is likely a read error. This rearrangement joins TRBV6-2 or TRBV6-3 to TRBJ2-3; 12 nucleotides line up with TRBD2. CDR3 length: 14 residues. Germline V lookup: CDR1 MNHEY, CDR2 SVGEGT. V shed 5 bases, J shed 9 bases, and the junction held 6 bases outside the gene matches. CDR3 bases: TGTGCCAGCAGTCCTAGCGGGAGGGAAGAAACGCAGTATTTG. Its protein product is CASSPSGREETQYL.